The 32 T cell receptor beta chains below were found in one sample sequenced in a study of blood T cells in healthy people across ages. Next came a second PCR, run for about 6 to 12 cycles, which used a sample-barcoded 5' primer along with a J-beta primer mix. One entry per CDR3 protein, called by TCRdb with MiXCR from the 5' RACE reads. The sample holds some 800,000 distinct CDR3 sequences, roughly 25% seen once. These records were also assigned to another study, of T cells of mothers and their children.

The sample consisted of blood. These receptors were obtained from a boy between 5 and 17 years old in good health.

This clonotype has more than one count but fewer than ten. V and J are TRBV20-1 and TRBJ1-2, with 8 bases fitting TRBD1. Germline V gene data show CDR1 as DFQATT and CDR2 as SNEGSKA (reference sequence). With 5 bases clipped from V and 4 bases from J, the junction kept 12 bases outside the gene matches. The CDR3 spans 15 residues. The CDR3: CSARPGTGEIYGYTF. Written as DNA, the CDR3 is TGCAGTGCTCGACCCGGGACAGGTGAAATCTATGGCTACACCTTC.

V usage is TRBV6-5 and J usage is TRBJ1-4, with D possibly being TRBD1 (5 bases). The V end lost 6 bases, the J end lost 5 bases, and 13 bases lay between the germline ends. CDR1 is MNHEY, CDR2 SVGAGI, per germline. This CDR3 region has 14 residues. CDR3 nucleotides: TGTGCCAGCAGGGGGACGTTTAAAAATGAAAAACTGTTTTTT. Residues: CASRGTFKNEKLFF.

The J gene is TRBJ2-7, the V gene TRBV2; D gene uncertain. Germline lookup yields CDR1 SNHLY and CDR2 FYNNEI. The CDR3 is 13 amino acids. V dropped 6 bases and J dropped 4 bases, with 13 bases sitting between them. The CDR3 DNA follows: TGTGCCAGCAGCCGAACTTACACTTACGAGCAGTACTTC. Translation gives CASSRTYTYEQYF.

The genes are TRBV4-3 and TRBJ2-5, with 13 bases identical to TRBD2. J lost 4 bases, V lost 3 bases, and 8 bases had no gene match. CDR3 length: 17 amino acids. CDR1 LGHNA and CDR2 YSLEER come from the germline V gene. The CDR3 DNA reads TGCGCCAGCAGCCAGGGTCGACTAGCGGGGGGTCCAGAGACCCAGTACTTC. Protein sequence: CASSQGRLAGGPETQYF.

V and J are TRBV5-1 and TRBJ1-1, with 9 bases fitting TRBD1. V was clipped by 2 bases and J by 0 bases; unmatched bases: 5. This CDR3 is built from 16 residues. Germline assignment: CDR1 SGHRS and CDR2 YFSETQ. CDR3 DNA sequence: TGCGCCAGCAGCTTCCAGGACAGGGGAATGAACACTGAAGCTTTCTTT. It is translated as CASSFQDRGMNTEAFF.

This chain uses TRBV2 with TRBJ1-5; D might be TRBD1 (6 bases). Trimming pared 4 bases from V and 5 bases from J, leaving 12 bases between. Germline loops: CDR1 SNHLY, CDR2 FYNNEI. The CDR3 consists of 14 residues. The CDR3 DNA follows: TGTGCCAGCAGTGCCGAGTACAGGGATCAGCCCCAGCATTTT. This codes for CASSAEYRDQPQHF. The variable domain in full, completed from reference TRBV2 and TRBJ1-5, reads EPEVTQTPSHQVTQMGQEVILRCVPISNHLYFYWYRQILGQKVEFLVSFYNNEISEKSEIFDDQFSVERPDGSNFTLKIRSTKLEDSAMYFCASSAEYRDQPQHFGDGTRLSIL.

The CDR3 loop is CASSWWLAAGEQYF. The CDR3 nucleotides are TGTGCCAGCAGCTGGTGGCTAGCGGCCGGCGAGCAGTACTTC. The chain carries TRBV7-2 and TRBJ2-5; 7 bases agree with TRBD2. The J call may be mistaken, given a closer DNA end match to TRBJ2-7. The CDR3 is made up of 14 amino acids. The germline V gene has CDR1 SGHTA and CDR2 FQGNSA.

This clonotype was recorded a few times. The chain joins TRBV7-3 to TRBJ2-1, with D unresolved. CDR3 size: 15 residues. The germline gives CDR1 SGHTA, CDR2 FQGTGA. Trimming removed 5 bases at V and 5 bases at J, with 16 bases between. Here the CDR3 reads CASSPTVGKHNEQFF. The CDR3 region has the DNA TGTGCCAGCAGCCCCACTGTAGGTAAACACAATGAGCAGTTCTTC.

The J gene is TRBJ1-5, the V gene TRBV2, with 7 bases identical to TRBD1. Trimming at V came to 4 bases and at J to 0 bases, leaving 9 bases not matched to a gene. The CDR3 runs to 17 residues. Germline CDR1 reads SNHLY; CDR2 reads FYNNEI. The CDR3 protein is CASSAEGGPYSNQPQHF. CDR3 nucleotides: TGTGCCAGCAGTGCCGAAGGGGGCCCTTATAGCAATCAGCCCCAGCATTTT.

The chain joins TRBV7-8 to TRBJ2-5; D possibly corresponds to TRBD1 (6 bases). Between the trimmed V and J ends, which lost 7 bases and 13 bases, there was a span of 22 bases. The CDR3 has 13 residues. Germline CDR1 reads SGHVS; CDR2 reads FQNEAQ. The CDR3 region has the DNA TGTGCCAGCAACCTATTAGGGGGTCGTGACCGGTACTTC. Its translation is CASNLLGGRDRYF.

In its sample, this clonotype was seen once. The chain couples TRBV3-1 to TRBJ2-7; the D is unclear. Judging by the DNA end, TRBJ2-1 fits better; the J call may be wrong. The CDR3 sequence is 15 residues long. In germline, CDR1 is LGHDT, CDR2 YNNKEL (reference sequence). As DNA, the CDR3 is TGTGCCAGCAGCCAAGATAGGACGTTATACAATGAGCAGTTCTTC. Its protein product is CASSQDRTLYNEQFF.

The V call is TRBV7-8, the J call TRBJ1-1; D perhaps matches TRBD1 (5 bases). The CDR3 is made up of 15 amino acids. Trimming cost V 0 bases and J 0 bases, with 8 bases left between them. Looked up from germline, CDR1 is SGHVS and CDR2 is FQNEAQ. The CDR3 nucleotides read TGTGCCAGCAGCTTAGCGTGGGGGTTGAACACTGAAGCTTTCTTT. It is translated as CASSLAWGLNTEAFF.

The sample holds many counts of this clonotype. The V call is TRBV5-1, the J call TRBJ2-7; 9 nucleotides line up with TRBD1. The CDR3 contains 15 residues. Germline CDR1 and CDR2: SGHRS and YFSETQ. After removal of 4 bases from V and 3 bases from J, the junction contained 8 bases not matched to a gene. This chain's CDR3 is CASSNRDRDSYEQYF. CDR3 DNA: TGCGCCAGCAGCAACCGGGACAGGGACAGCTACGAGCAGTACTTC.

The V gene is TRBV27, the J gene TRBJ2-7, with 10 bases that match TRBD2. In germline, CDR1 is MNHEY, CDR2 SMNVEV (reference sequence). CDR3 length equals 14 residues. The junction had 3 bases not matched to a gene; V was cut back by 2 bases and J by 5 bases. The CDR3 sequence: CASSLLAGAHEQYF. CDR3 sequence (DNA): TGTGCCAGCAGTTTACTAGCGGGAGCCCACGAGCAGTACTTC.

J is TRBJ2-5 and V is TRBV15; D not certain. This CDR3 has 14 residues. Trimming cost V 5 bases and J 3 bases, with 13 bases left between them. Germline assignment: CDR1 LNHNV and CDR2 YYDKDF (reference sequence). CDR3 sequence reads: CATSQPGGKETQYF. The CDR3 nucleotides read TGTGCCACCAGCCAACCAGGCGGAAAAGAGACCCAGTACTTC.

The table lists this clonotype with many counts. The chain combines TRBV2 with TRBJ1-2; D is unresolved. Germline lookup yields CDR1 SNHLY and CDR2 FYNNEI. Trimming took 6 bases from V and 4 from J, leaving 12 bases between them. This CDR3 spans 13 amino acids. The CDR3 DNA reads TGTGCCAGCAGCCCCAGGCTTGTCTATGGCTACACCTTC. Encoded protein: CASSPRLVYGYTF.

This clonotype was observed a handful of times. V and J are TRBV11-1 and TRBJ2-1; possible D gene TRBD1, 5 bases. CDR3 length equals 14 residues. V was cut by 6 bases and J by 4 bases, with 13 bases left in between. In germline, CDR1 is SGHAT, CDR2 FQDESV (reference sequence). The CDR3 DNA is TGTGCCAGCAGTTGGGTCCAGGGATACAATGAGCAGTTCTTC. It yields the protein CASSWVQGYNEQFF.

The V call is TRBV6-2 or TRBV6-3, the J call TRBJ2-7; D may match TRBD1 or TRBD2 (5 bases each). Germline CDR1 is MNHEY and CDR2 is SVGEGT. Trimming shortened V by 6 bases and J by 5 bases, and 11 bases separated the two germline ends. The CDR3 is 12 amino acids. CDR3 region: CASRTGTHEQYF. CDR3 in DNA: TGTGCCAGCAGGACGGGGACCCACGAGCAGTACTTC.

This clonotype has more than one count but fewer than ten. V usage is TRBV20-1 and J usage is TRBJ2-5; D is unresolved. Germline lookup yields CDR1 DFQATT and CDR2 SNEGSKA (reference sequence). Trimming removed 2 bases at V and 11 bases at J, with 24 bases between. The CDR3 is 15 amino acids. In nucleotides, the CDR3 is TGCAGTGCTAGATCATTCGAGAGTTACTCCTACGGGCAGTACTTC. It is translated as CSARSFESYSYGQYF.

This rearrangement joins TRBV4-3 to TRBJ2-3, with 9 bases that match TRBD1. The germline gives CDR1 LGHNA, CDR2 YSLEER. V dropped 0 bases and J dropped 0; count of bases not matched to a gene: 16. The CDR3 length is 21 residues. The CDR3 coding sequence is TGCGCCAGCAGCCAAGAGATAATCAGGACAGGGGTTTCCGCTAGCACAGATACGCAGTATTTT. Its protein is CASSQEIIRTGVSASTDTQYF.

The J gene is TRBJ2-5, the V gene TRBV27; TRBD1 matches at 7 bases. The DNA end is more similar to TRBJ2-7, so the J call may be wrong. The CDR3 consists of 14 residues. Germline CDR1 is MNHEY and CDR2 is SMNVEV (reference sequence). The CDR3 region is CASRYRGGNYEQYF. The DNA for the CDR3 is TGTGCCAGCAGATACAGGGGCGGTAATTACGAGCAGTACTTC.

The table lists this clonotype with a few counts. CDR3 loop: CASSYAEYYEQYF. For the CDR3, the DNA is TGTGCCAGCAGTTACGCGGAGTATTACGAGCAGTACTTC. The rearrangement links TRBV6-5 to TRBJ2-7; D is ambiguous. Germline V gene lookup returns CDR1 MNHEY and CDR2 SVGAGI. The CDR3 loop spans 13 amino acids. Trimming removed 2 bases from V and 4 bases from J, with 9 bases in between.

V is TRBV29-1 and J is TRBJ1-1; D is possibly TRBD1 (6 bases). This CDR3 contains 15 residues. CDR1 and CDR2 from the germline V gene are SQVTM and ANQGSEA. The germline V and J ends were trimmed by 4 bases and 0 bases, with 15 bases remaining between them. CDR3 sequence: CSVGGVRDMNTEAFF. CDR3 nucleotide sequence: TGCAGCGTTGGTGGTGTCAGGGACATGAACACTGAAGCTTTCTTT.

The chain couples TRBV6-2 or TRBV6-3 to TRBJ1-2, with D perhaps matching TRBD1 (5 bases). V lost 2 bases and J lost 0, with 19 bases in between. CDR3 length: 18 amino acids. The germline gives CDR1 MNHEY, CDR2 SVGEGT. CDR3 coding DNA: TGTGCCAGCAGTTACCGTAGCCGCGGTGAGGGACCTAACTATGGCTACACCTTC. It codes for CASSYRSRGEGPNYGYTF.

There are a few counts of this clonotype. A much larger clone sits a single nucleotide away, making a read error possible. V gene TRBV7-7 combines with J gene TRBJ2-7; 7 bases are a match to TRBD2. Germline lookup yields CDR1 SSHAT and CDR2 FNYEAQ (reference sequence). CDR3 length: 15 amino acids. The CDR3 DNA reads as TGTGCTAGCAACCCTGGGCTAGCGGCCTCCTACGAGCAGTACTTC. Residues: CASNPGLAASYEQYF. The full variable domain, its missing parts supplied by reference TRBV7-7 and TRBJ2-7, is GAGVSQSPRYKVTKRGQDVTLRCDPISSHATLYWYQQALGQGPEFLTYFNYEAQPDKSGLPSDRFSAERPEGSISTLTIQRTEQRDSAMYRCASNPGLAASYEQYFGPGTRLTVT.

The rearrangement links TRBV6-2 or TRBV6-3 to TRBJ2-7; 9 bases line up with TRBD1. Germline-derived CDR1 and CDR2 are MNHEY and SVGEGT. After removal of 3 bases from V and 3 bases from J, the junction contained 9 bases not matched to a gene. The CDR3 has 16 amino acids. Here the CDR3 reads CASSYAGTGFGYEQYF. The CDR3 DNA reads TGTGCCAGCAGTTATGCCGGGACAGGGTTTGGCTACGAGCAGTACTTC.

This clonotype turned up a few times. The rearrangement joins TRBV20-1 to TRBJ1-1; D uncertain. The V gene lost 6 bases and the J gene lost 0 bases, with 11 bases spanning the gap. CDR3 length equals 13 residues. The germline V gene has CDR1 DFQATT and CDR2 SNEGSKA (reference sequence). The CDR3 region has the DNA TGCAGTGCGACCTCGGTGGTGAACACTGAAGCTTTCTTT. Translation: CSATSVVNTEAFF.

The V gene is TRBV25-1, the J gene TRBJ2-3; D remains unclear. Germline V gives CDR1 MGHDK, CDR2 SYGVNS. With 5 bases removed from V and 1 base from J, the gap between germline ends came to 10 bases. CDR3 length: 14 residues. The DNA of the CDR3 is TGTGCCAGCAGTTCCCCGGACCGCACAGATACGCAGTATTTT. Its protein is CASSSPDRTDTQYF.

A few counts support this clonotype. This rearrangement joins TRBV29-1 to TRBJ2-5, with 10 bases aligning to TRBD2. The end of the DNA aligns better with TRBJ2-1, so the J call may be wrong. This CDR3 has 15 residues. CDR1 is SQVTM, CDR2 ANQGSEA, per germline. The CDR3 DNA is TGCAGCGTTGAAGATCAGGCTAGCGGGAGAGGGGAGCAGTTCTTC. This encodes CSVEDQASGRGEQFF.

This rearrangement joins TRBV29-1 to TRBJ1-4, with a weak D call TRBD1 (5 bases). Deletions cut 6 bases from V and 2 bases from J, with 10 bases between. The germline V gene encodes CDR1 SQVTM and CDR2 ANQGSEA. This CDR3 has 13 residues. CDR3 loop: CSVQGWTNEKLFF. The CDR3 DNA reads as TGCAGCGTCCAGGGTTGGACTAATGAAAAACTGTTTTTT.

This clonotype showed up just a few times. This chain connects TRBV12-3 or TRBV12-4 to TRBJ2-1; 7 positions agree with TRBD2. TRBJ2-7 matches the DNA end more closely, so the J call is doubtful. The CDR3 is 14 residues long. Here the CDR3 reads CASKGDGRTYEQYF. CDR3 in DNA: TGTGCCAGCAAAGGGGACGGGAGGACCTACGAGCAGTACTTC.

A few counts support this clonotype. The chain carries TRBV12-3 or TRBV12-4 and TRBJ1-3; no reliable D call. This CDR3 contains 18 residues. V was trimmed by 5 bases and J by 0 bases, leaving 20 bases between them. The CDR3 DNA follows: TGTGCCAGCAGTACTTTTGGAGGCGATACCAGCTCTGGAAACACCATATATTTT. This gives the protein CASSTFGGDTSSGNTIYF.